The T cell receptor (beta chain) described here comes from a study of blood T cell repertoires in COVID-19. The V end lost 1 base, the J end lost 4 bases, and 10 bases lay between the germline ends. Germline values: CDR1 SGHAT, CDR2 FQNNGV. The CDR3 loop spans 14 amino acids. How the authors handled the data: Counts of nucleated cells, estimated from reference gene primer amplification, were obtained. Generated by immunoSEQ multiplex PCR, the TCRdb table keeps only in-frame clones and is missing some. V and J calls and clone size are as listed in that table; D and trimming were resolved from the DNA. Of 240,000 or so clones detected, 88% appear once; the ten largest clones hold about 0.99%.

The specimen sequenced was peripheral blood. The gene calls are TRBV11-2 and TRBJ1-1, with D possibly being TRBD1 (5 bases). This receptor was identified in a woman in her 40s who had recovered from COVID-19. The CDR3 DNA sequence: TGTGCCAGCAGCTTAGGGGGCCCGGGCACTGAAGCTTTCTTT. As protein: CASSLGGPGTEAFF.